A selection of T cell receptor beta chains follows, all from one sample in a study of shared clonotypes between healthy human individuals. Profiling relied on immunoSEQ multiplex PCR, and the TCRdb table lists in-frame clones only, not all of them. The repertoire has over 150,000 clones, 60% to 75% of them found once; the top ten carry 10%. Input material: memory CD4+ T cells sorted from blood. The source is a man under 40 in good health. Each CDR3 is given with its conserved first and last residue. D genes are given only for firm matches. Not all rows give a size; the values are once, few, many and, for expanded clones, a class.

cdr3_nt cdr3_aa clone_size d_call j_call v_call
TGTGCCAGCAAGCTCGTCGGCCCTGCCTACGAGCAGTACTTC CASKLVGPAYEQYF . . TRBJ2-7 TRBV28
TGCGCCAGCAGTGAGTCGATTTATAAGACAGCGTCCTCTGGAAACACCATATATTTT CASSESIYKTASSGNTIYF . . TRBJ1-3 TRBV10-2
TGTGCCAGCAGCCAAGTGGGCGGGGACACAGATACGCAGTATTTT CASSQVGGDTDTQYF . . TRBJ2-3 TRBV4-2
TGTGCCACGTCCGGGACAGGGCCCAATGAGCAGTTCTTC CATSGTGPNEQFF . TRBD1 TRBJ2-1 TRBV7-9
TGCGCCAGCAGCTTGGAGAGTTTTCGGGACTACGAGCAGTACTTC CASSLESFRDYEQYF . . TRBJ2-7 TRBV5-1
TGCGCCAGCAGCCCCAGGGGTGTTAGCTCCTACGAGCAGTACTTC CASSPRGVSSYEQYF . . TRBJ2-7 TRBV5-1
TGTGCCAGCACCACGCGGTGGGACAGTCGGGAGACCCAGTACTTC CASTTRWDSRETQYF few TRBD1 TRBJ2-5 TRBV7-8
TGTGCCATCCAGGGTAAGAGCAATCAGCCCCAGCATTTT CAIQGKSNQPQHF once . TRBJ1-5 TRBV21-1
TGTGCCAGCAGTCCCACAGGTCAAGAGACCCAGTACTTC CASSPTGQETQYF . . TRBJ2-5 TRBV7-6
TGTGCCAGCAGCTTGGCCGATAGCTGGGAGACTCAGTACTTC CASSLADSWETQYF . . TRBJ2-5 TRBV5-4
TGTGCCAGCAGCCGGACGGGACGGGAGGGCCGTAACATTCAGTACTTC CASSRTGREGRNIQYF . TRBD2 TRBJ2-4 TRBV7-2
TGTGCCAGCAGCGTCGGACTAGCGGGGAACAATGAGCAGTTCTTC CASSVGLAGNNEQFF few TRBD2 TRBJ2-1 TRBV9
TGTGCCAGCAGCCAAGATCAGACGGCTCCGTCCTCTGGGGCCAACGTCCTGACTTTC CASSQDQTAPSSGANVLTF . . TRBJ2-6 TRBV14
TGCGCCAGCAGCTCCGGAACCGGGGAGCTGTTTTTT CASSSGTGELFF . . TRBJ2-2 TRBV5-1
TGTGCCAGCAGTTACGAGGCGGGAACCCCTTACGAGCAGTACTTC CASSYEAGTPYEQYF . . TRBJ2-7 TRBV6-5
TGCAGCGTTGAGAATTCCGGGACAGGGTTGCGGACTGAAGCTTTCTTT CSVENSGTGLRTEAFF . TRBD1 TRBJ1-1 TRBV29-1
TGTGCCAGCAGTCTGAGGGGGTCGCGTGGGGGCAATCAGCCCCAGCATTTT CASSLRGSRGGNQPQHF . . TRBJ1-5 TRBV2
TGTGCCAGCTCCCTCAGGTTTGAGAGAGGGGCCAACGTCCTGACTTTC CASSLRFERGANVLTF few . TRBJ2-6 TRBV18
TGTGCCAGCAGCTTACATGCCGAGCAGTACTTC CASSLHAEQYF few . TRBJ2-7 TRBV11-2
TGTGCCAGCGGAATAACAGGGACGGGGTCCTACGAGCAGTACTTC CASGITGTGSYEQYF . . TRBJ2-7 TRBV11-1
TGTGCCAGCAGCTTAATAACGAGTCTTGGTTACGAGCAGTACTTC CASSLITSLGYEQYF . . TRBJ2-7 TRBV7-9
TGTGCCAGTAGTATAGGCCGACTAGACTACAATGAGCAGTTCTTC CASSIGRLDYNEQFF . . TRBJ2-1 TRBV19
TGCAGTGCTAGAAAAGAGACCCAGTACTTC CSARKETQYF . . TRBJ2-5 TRBV20-1
TGTGCCAGCAGTCAAACCCTCCTAGCGACTAATGCCTACGAGCAGTACTTC CASSQTLLATNAYEQYF . . TRBJ2-7 TRBV7-3
TGTGCCAGCAGTTTTTCCTACGAGCAGTACTTC CASSFSYEQYF . . TRBJ2-7 TRBV28
TGTGCCAGCACATTAGACAGGGACAATCAGCCCCAGCATTTT CASTLDRDNQPQHF few TRBD1 TRBJ1-5 TRBV11-3
TGTGCCATCAGTAGGACATCCGAGGATGGCTACACCTTC CAISRTSEDGYTF . . TRBJ1-2 TRBV10-3
TGTGCCAGCTCACCAGCATACCAGGGTCCGCAGTATTTT CASSPAYQGPQYF . . TRBJ2-3 TRBV18
TGTGCCACCAGCACCAGGGACTCCTACAATGAGCAGTTCTTC CATSTRDSYNEQFF many . TRBJ2-1 TRBV15
TGTGCCAGCAGCTTTGGGCGAGCGGAATCCTACGAGCAGTACTTC CASSFGRAESYEQYF few . TRBJ2-7 TRBV7-9
TGTGCCAGCAGCTTGAACAATCGGGACGAGCAGTACTTC CASSLNNRDEQYF . . TRBJ2-7 TRBV5-4
TGTGCCAGCAGCTTACAGGGTAGCTATGGCTACACCTTC CASSLQGSYGYTF once . TRBJ1-2 TRBV7-2
TGTGCCAGCTCCCTCACGACTAGTCTGGGGCAGACCCAGTACTTC CASSLTTSLGQTQYF . . TRBJ2-5 TRBV18
TGTGCCAGCAGCACTGGACTTGCGGGAGCCTACCTAGCCTCCTACGAGCAGTACTTC CASSTGLAGAYLASYEQYF . . TRBJ2-7 TRBV21-1
TGCGCCAGCAGCCCAGACACTAGCGGGAGGGCCCTTGGCACAGATACGCAGTATTTT CASSPDTSGRALGTDTQYF . TRBD2 TRBJ2-3 TRBV4-3
TGTGCCACCAGCAGGGCCCTAGCGGGAGAGGGAACCGGGGAGCTGTTTTTT CATSRALAGEGTGELFF few TRBD2 TRBJ2-2 TRBV15
TGTGCCAGCAGCTTGGTGGGTCTCGAAGGCACAGATACGCAGTATTTT CASSLVGLEGTDTQYF . . TRBJ2-3 TRBV5-6
TGTGCCAGCAGGGCACCAAACAGCGGAATCAACTACGAGCAGTACTTC CASRAPNSGINYEQYF . . TRBJ2-7 TRBV25-1
TGTGCCAGCTCACCAGGACAGGAAAAACTGTTTTTT CASSPGQEKLFF many . TRBJ1-4 TRBV18
TGTGCCAGCAGCTTTTTTGCGCGGGATTCAGATACGCAGTATTTT CASSFFARDSDTQYF . . TRBJ2-3 TRBV5-6
TGTGCCAGCAGTTCCGGCCCGCCAGCACGAGAGACCCAGTACTTC CASSSGPPARETQYF . . TRBJ2-5 TRBV6-6
TGTGCCAGCAGCCCCGGGGACGGCTTCGGGTACACTGAAGCTTTCTTT CASSPGDGFGYTEAFF once . TRBJ1-1 TRBV5-4
TGCGCCAGCGGGGGTGGGGATCATCCCGCCACAGATACGCAGTATTTT CASGGGDHPATDTQYF . . TRBJ2-3 TRBV5-1
TGCAGCGTTAGGGTGGGGGGTGACTATGGCTACACCTTC CSVRVGGDYGYTF . . TRBJ1-2 TRBV29-1
TGTGCCAGCAGCATGGACAGGGTTGAACACGGGGAGCTGTTTTTT CASSMDRVEHGELFF . TRBD1 TRBJ2-2 TRBV2
TGTGCCAGCGGTCATCTAAACACTGAAGCTTTCTTT CASGHLNTEAFF few . TRBJ1-1 TRBV7-2
TGTGCCAGCAGCCGCCTTCCCATTCCCGGCACAAGCCCCTACGAGCAGTACTTC CASSRLPIPGTSPYEQYF once . TRBJ2-7 TRBV7-9
TGTGCCAGCAGTGATTTGGGTAGGGGCTACACCTTC CASSDLGRGYTF . . TRBJ1-2 TRBV6-1
TGTGCCGGAGCTCGGACAGGCCCCAAAGAGCAGTACTTC CAGARTGPKEQYF . TRBD1 TRBJ2-7 TRBV27
TGTGCCAGCAGCGTAAGGGACAGGGTAGTCCCTGGAAACACCATATATTTT CASSVRDRVVPGNTIYF . TRBD1 TRBJ1-3 TRBV9
TGCAGTGCCCAACCGGGGGATACGCAGTATTTT CSAQPGDTQYF few . TRBJ2-3 TRBV20-1
TGTGCCAGCAGCTTGGCCATAAGGACAGGGAGCCTTGGGACTGAAGCTTTCTTT CASSLAIRTGSLGTEAFF . TRBD1 TRBJ1-1 TRBV5-5